This T cell receptor (beta chain) came from a study of cytomegalovirus exposure and HLA in healthy donors. Study-wide results and caveats: In vitro assays verified that a few CMV-associated chains recognized CMV antigens specifically. Rare sequences made up most TCRs, while some public TCRs were found in many donors.

The CDR3 spans 15 residues. V shed 1 base and J 2 bases; nucleotides not matched to a gene: 3. Germline CDR1 and CDR2: MGHRA and YSYEKL. As for this clone: The antigen remains unidentified.

TCRdb keeps only in-frame clones here, not all; method: immunoSEQ multiplex PCR. Among roughly 270,000 clones listed, roughly 90% were seen once. The chain joins TRBV4-1 to TRBJ2-7; TRBD1 matches at 9 bases. Sequences were obtained from PBMCs. The receptor's source is a woman aged 18-29 years in good health and CMV-seronegative. The CDR3 nucleotides read TGCGCCAGCAGCCAAGTGGACAGGGGAGCCTACGAGCAGTACTTC. Translated, it gives CASSQVDRGAYEQYF.